Presented here are 16 T cell receptor beta chains from one specimen sequenced in a study of T-cell reconstitution after alpha-beta-depleted transplantation in children. The TCRbeta library was prepared with unique molecular identifiers. TCRdb used MiXCR to reprocess the PCR reads, holding one entry per CDR3 protein. The table shows hundreds of thousands of distinct CDR3 sequences, with roughly 33% occurring only once. The material sequenced was PBMCs from the stem cell graft donor, taken from the stem cell graft. Receptors originate from a human donor who donated a stem cell graft to a child with aplastic anemia.

This chain joins TRBV3-1 and TRBJ1-5; no clear D. V shed 2 bases and J shed 0 bases, with 8 bases lying between them. This CDR3 contains 15 residues. The germline V gene has CDR1 LGHDT and CDR2 YNNKEL (reference sequence). The CDR3: CASSQRRDSNQPQHF. The DNA for the CDR3 is TGTGCCAGCAGCCAAAGGCGAGATAGCAATCAGCCCCAGCATTTT.

This clonotype has more than one count but fewer than ten. The rearrangement links TRBV15 to TRBJ1-1; 8 positions match TRBD1. This CDR3 contains 15 residues. Germline lookup yields CDR1 LNHNV and CDR2 YYDKDF (reference sequence). V dropped 6 bases and J dropped 2; count of bases not matched to a gene: 8. CDR3 in amino acids: CATRSSDRENTEAFF. DNA of the CDR3: TGTGCCACCAGAAGCTCGGACAGGGAAAACACTGAAGCTTTCTTT. The entire variable domain, with the rest obtained from reference TRBV15 and TRBJ1-1, is as follows: DAMVIQNPRYQVTQFGKPVTLSCSQTLNHNVMYWYQQKSSQAPKLLFHYYDKDFNNEADTPDNFQSRRPNTSFCFLDIRSPGLGDTAMYLCATRSSDRENTEAFFGQGTRLTVV.

Here the CDR3 DNA reads TGTGCCAGCAGCCCGACAGGGTTAGGCTACACCTTC. This encodes CASSPTGLGYTF. The chain carries TRBV12-3 or TRBV12-4 and TRBJ1-2; 7 bases are a match to TRBD1. CDR3 size: 12 residues. With 6 bases clipped from V and 8 bases from J, the junction kept 6 bases outside the gene matches.

This clonotype was recorded a few times. The V gene is TRBV20-1, the J gene TRBJ1-6; 7 bases fit TRBD1. The CDR3 has 16 residues. V was clipped by 6 bases and J by 7 bases; unmatched bases: 15. Germline CDR1 and CDR2: DFQATT and SNEGSKA (reference sequence). CDR3 region: CSATVVQGHGNSPLHF. In DNA form, the CDR3 reads TGCAGTGCCACTGTGGTACAGGGGCATGGCAATTCACCCCTCCACTTT.

The chain carries TRBV13 and TRBJ1-4; D uncertain. The CDR3 is 16 residues long. V was clipped by 5 bases and J by 5 bases, with 18 bases between them. Germline CDR1 reads PRHDT; CDR2 reads FYEKMQ (reference sequence). Written as DNA, the CDR3 is TGTGCCAGCAGCCCCTTGGGAGGACGACTCAATGAAAAACTGTTTTTT. Its protein product is CASSPLGGRLNEKLFF. Full variable domain (missing parts from reference TRBV13 and TRBJ1-4): AAGVIQSPRHLIKEKRETATLKCYPIPRHDTVYWYQQGPGQDPQFLISFYEKMQSDKGSIPDRFSAQQFSDYHSELNMSSLELGDSALYFCASSPLGGRLNEKLFFGSGTQLSVL.

This clonotype was seen only a few times. The chain couples TRBV7-2 to TRBJ2-7, with 7 positions matching TRBD2. This CDR3 contains 15 residues. The V gene end was trimmed by 1 base and the J gene end by 2 bases; junction bases not matched to a gene: 5. Germline lookup yields CDR1 SGHTA and CDR2 FQGNSA. The CDR3 spells CASSLDGTIPYEQYF. Here the CDR3 DNA reads TGTGCCAGCAGCTTAGATGGGACTATCCCCTACGAGCAGTACTTC.

This clonotype was detected only once. The gene calls are TRBV2 and TRBJ1-1; the D gene is possibly TRBD1 (5 bases). The CDR3 covers 18 residues. With 0 bases removed from V and 0 bases from J, the gap between germline ends came to 17 bases. Germline CDR1 is SNHLY and CDR2 is FYNNEI. In DNA, the CDR3 is TGTGCCAGCAGTGAAGCACAGGTCCCTAGGGGTATGAACACTGAAGCTTTCTTT. It translates to CASSEAQVPRGMNTEAFF.

The V and J genes are TRBV7-9 and TRBJ2-1; 9 bases align to TRBD1. There are 15 residues in the CDR3. Germline V gene data show CDR1 as SEHNR and CDR2 as FQNEAQ (reference sequence). The ends lost 5 bases at V and 6 bases at J; junction bases unmatched: 8. The CDR3 is CASSARTGVGNEQFF. The DNA for the CDR3 is TGTGCCAGCAGCGCTCGGACAGGGGTCGGCAATGAGCAGTTCTTC.

The chain is built from TRBV7-2 and TRBJ2-7, with 9 bases fitting TRBD2. Germline V gene lookup returns CDR1 SGHTA and CDR2 FQGNSA. V dropped 3 bases and J dropped 5; count of bases not matched to a gene: 8. The CDR3 sequence is 15 residues long. CDR3 nucleotides: TGTGCCAGCAGCTTGACTAGCGGCTCCCACCACGAGCAGTACGTC. It is translated as CASSLTSGSHHEQYV.

This chain connects TRBV28 to TRBJ2-2, with 8 positions matching TRBD2. CDR1 is MDHEN, CDR2 SYDVKM, per germline. V was clipped by 5 bases and J by 4 bases; unmatched bases: 3. The CDR3 runs to 14 residues. This CDR3 is CASSSGSITGELFF. The DNA for the CDR3 is TGTGCCAGCAGTAGCGGGAGTATCACCGGGGAGCTGTTTTTT.

This clonotype was observed a handful of times. The V and J genes are TRBV5-1 and TRBJ1-2; possibly TRBD1 for D (6 bases). Germline V gene lookup returns CDR1 SGHRS and CDR2 YFSETQ. The CDR3 extends over 15 amino acids. Trimming stripped 1 base from V and 0 bases from J, with 10 bases between. CDR3 in DNA: TGCGCCAGCAGCTTGATTCAGGGGCCTAACTATGGCTACACCTTC. Protein: CASSLIQGPNYGYTF.

This chain links TRBV29-1 with TRBJ2-1, with TRBD2 identical over 10 bases. This CDR3 spans 14 amino acids. The germline V gene has CDR1 SQVTM and CDR2 ANQGSEA. Unmatched junction bases numbered 8, after V lost 7 bases and J lost 5 bases. The CDR3 sequence is CSGILAGRNNEQFF. DNA for the CDR3: TGCAGCGGGATACTAGCGGGAAGAAACAATGAGCAGTTCTTC.

This chain joins TRBV15 and TRBJ2-1; tentatively, D is TRBD2 (6 bases). This CDR3 is built from 16 residues. V was pared by 3 bases and J by 5 bases, with 17 bases between. The germline V gene has CDR1 LNHNV and CDR2 YYDKDF (reference sequence). The CDR3 DNA follows: TGTGCCACCAGCAGGGTCCTCGCGGGATGGAACAATGAGCAGTTCTTC. Its protein product is CATSRVLAGWNNEQFF.

There are a few counts of this clonotype. The chain has TRBV19 and TRBJ1-1, with a possible D match to TRBD1 (5 bases). This CDR3 contains 15 residues. V was cut by 0 bases and J by 3 bases, with 11 bases left in between. Germline V CDR1 and CDR2: LNHDA, SQIVND (reference sequence). For the CDR3, the DNA is TGTGCCAGTAGTATAGAGGTAGGGGCGCACACTGAAGCTTTCTTT. Protein product: CASSIEVGAHTEAFF.

V usage is TRBV12-3 or TRBV12-4 and J usage is TRBJ2-2, with 8 bases identical to TRBD2. Germline trimming cut 5 bases from V and 4 bases from J; bases unmatched to any gene: 6. This CDR3 has 15 amino acids. The CDR3 coding sequence is TGTGCCAGCAGTGCAGCGGGAGCCCCCACCGGGGAGCTGTTTTTT. Its translation is CASSAAGAPTGELFF.

In its sample, this clonotype was seen a few times. The chain uses TRBV20-1 and TRBJ1-6; 7 bases fit TRBD1. J lost 7 bases, V lost 3 bases, and 6 bases had no gene match. CDR1 and CDR2 from the germline V gene are DFQATT and SNEGSKA (reference sequence). This CDR3 has 14 amino acids. Here the CDR3 reads CSASPPGGNSPLHF. CDR3 nucleotides: TGCAGTGCTAGTCCCCCAGGGGGGAATTCACCCCTCCACTTT.